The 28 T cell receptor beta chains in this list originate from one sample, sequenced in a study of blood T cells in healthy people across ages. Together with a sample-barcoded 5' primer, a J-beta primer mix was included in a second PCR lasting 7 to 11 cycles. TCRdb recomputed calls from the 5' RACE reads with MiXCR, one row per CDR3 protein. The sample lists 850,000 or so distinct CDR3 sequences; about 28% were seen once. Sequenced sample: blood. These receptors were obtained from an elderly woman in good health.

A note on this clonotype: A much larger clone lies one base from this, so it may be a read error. The CDR3 here is CAGTVDSVRETQYF. The CDR3 DNA reads TGTGCCGGCACCGTAGACTCGGTCCGAGAGACCCAGTACTTC. The chain carries TRBV28 and TRBJ2-5; D is uncertain. Trimming removed 11 bases from V and 4 bases from J, with 20 bases in between. The germline CDR1 and CDR2 sequences are MDHEN and SYDVKM. The CDR3 totals 14 residues.

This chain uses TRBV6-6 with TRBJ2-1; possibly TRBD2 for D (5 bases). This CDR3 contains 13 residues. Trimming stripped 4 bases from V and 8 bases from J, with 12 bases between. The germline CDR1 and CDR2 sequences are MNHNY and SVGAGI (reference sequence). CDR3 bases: TGTGCCAGCAGTTTCATCCTAGCCCATGAGCAGTTCTTC. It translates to CASSFILAHEQFF.

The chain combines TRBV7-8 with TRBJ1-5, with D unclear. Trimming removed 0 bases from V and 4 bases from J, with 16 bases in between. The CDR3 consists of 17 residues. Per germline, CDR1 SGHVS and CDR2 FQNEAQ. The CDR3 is CASSLAGGKTANQPQHF. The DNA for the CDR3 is TGTGCCAGCAGCTTAGCGGGAGGAAAGACCGCTAATCAGCCCCAGCATTTT.

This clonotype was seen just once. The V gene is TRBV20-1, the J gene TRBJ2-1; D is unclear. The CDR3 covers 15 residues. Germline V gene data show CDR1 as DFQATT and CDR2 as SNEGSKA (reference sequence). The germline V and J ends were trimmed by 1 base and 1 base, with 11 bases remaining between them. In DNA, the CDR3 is TGCAGTGCTAGAGCCCCAGCGCGATCCTACAATGAGCAGTTCTTC. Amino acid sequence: CSARAPARSYNEQFF.

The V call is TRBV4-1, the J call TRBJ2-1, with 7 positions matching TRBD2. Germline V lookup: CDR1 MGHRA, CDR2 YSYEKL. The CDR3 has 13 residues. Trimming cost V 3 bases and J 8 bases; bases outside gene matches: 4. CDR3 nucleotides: TGCGCCAGCAGCCACCCTGGGGGGGATGAGCAGTTCTTC. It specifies CASSHPGGDEQFF.

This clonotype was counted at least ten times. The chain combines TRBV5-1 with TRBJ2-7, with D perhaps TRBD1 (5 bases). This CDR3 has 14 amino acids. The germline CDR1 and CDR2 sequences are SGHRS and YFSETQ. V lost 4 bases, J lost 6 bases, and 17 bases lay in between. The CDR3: CASSPDGARGEQYF. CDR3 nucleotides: TGCGCCAGCAGCCCGGATGGGGCCAGAGGCGAGCAGTACTTC.

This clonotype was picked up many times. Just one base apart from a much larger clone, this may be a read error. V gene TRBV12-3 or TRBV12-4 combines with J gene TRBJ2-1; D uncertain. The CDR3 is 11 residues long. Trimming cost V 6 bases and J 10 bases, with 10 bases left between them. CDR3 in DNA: TGTGCCAGCAGGGCCCACGGGGAGCAGTTCTTC. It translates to CASRAHGEQFF.

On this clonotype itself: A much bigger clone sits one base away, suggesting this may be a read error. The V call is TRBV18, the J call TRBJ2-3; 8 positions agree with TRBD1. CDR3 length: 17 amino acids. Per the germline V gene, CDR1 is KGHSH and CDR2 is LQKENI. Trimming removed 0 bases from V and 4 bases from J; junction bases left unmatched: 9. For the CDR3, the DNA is TGTGCCAGCTCACCACCGATGATGGACAGGGCCGCAGATACGCAGTATTTT. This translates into CASSPPMMDRAADTQYF.

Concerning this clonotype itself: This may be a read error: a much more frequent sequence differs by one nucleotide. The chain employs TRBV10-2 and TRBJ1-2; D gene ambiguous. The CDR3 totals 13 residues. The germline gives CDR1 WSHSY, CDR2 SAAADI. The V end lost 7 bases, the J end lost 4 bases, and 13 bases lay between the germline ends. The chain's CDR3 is CASIKSTGYGYTF. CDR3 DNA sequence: TGCGCCAGCATCAAGTCTACTGGCTATGGCTACACCTTC.

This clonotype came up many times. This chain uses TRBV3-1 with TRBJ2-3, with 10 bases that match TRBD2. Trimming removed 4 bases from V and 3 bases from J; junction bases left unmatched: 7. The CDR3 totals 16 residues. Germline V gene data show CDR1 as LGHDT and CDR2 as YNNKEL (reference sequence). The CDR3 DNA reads TGTGCCAGCAGCCGATATAGCGGGGGGCTGACAGATACGCAGTATTTT. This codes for CASSRYSGGLTDTQYF.

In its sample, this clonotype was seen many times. The CDR3 nucleotides are TGTGCCAGCTCCTCTGCGGCGGCCACTAATGAAAAACTGTTTTTT. This sequence encodes CASSSAAATNEKLFF. This chain uses TRBV12-3 or TRBV12-4 with TRBJ1-4; D uncertain. The CDR3 contains 15 residues. Deletions cut 8 bases from V and 2 bases from J, with 15 bases between.

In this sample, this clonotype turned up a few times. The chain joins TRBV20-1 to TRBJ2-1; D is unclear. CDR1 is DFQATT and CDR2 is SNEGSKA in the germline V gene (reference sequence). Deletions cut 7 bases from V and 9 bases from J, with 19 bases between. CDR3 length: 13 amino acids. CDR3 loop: CSVPRVGLSEQFF. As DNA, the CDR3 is TGCAGTGTCCCCCGGGTAGGTTTGAGTGAGCAGTTCTTC.

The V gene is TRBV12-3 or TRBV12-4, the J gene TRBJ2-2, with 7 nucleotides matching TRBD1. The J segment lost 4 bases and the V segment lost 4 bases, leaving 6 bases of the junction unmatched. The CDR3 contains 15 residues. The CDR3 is CASSWAGGSTGELFF. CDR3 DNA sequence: TGTGCCAGCAGTTGGGCAGGGGGAAGCACCGGGGAGCTGTTTTTT.

The CDR3 is CAWSRERYEQYF. CDR3 nucleotides: TGTGCCTGGAGTAGGGAGCGGTACGAGCAGTACTTC. The V and J genes are TRBV30 and TRBJ2-7; weak D call: TRBD2 (5 bases). Germline loops: CDR1 GTSNPN, CDR2 SVGIG (reference sequence). Between the trimmed V and J ends, which lost 2 bases and 4 bases, there was a span of 9 bases. This CDR3 comprises 12 residues.

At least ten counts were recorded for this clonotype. The CDR3 region has the DNA TGCGCCAGCTCCCACCACGAGGGGCGCACGGAAGATACGCAGTATTTT. The encoded protein is CASSHHEGRTEDTQYF. This chain connects TRBV5-1 to TRBJ2-3; either TRBD1 or TRBD2 may fit D (5 bases each). The CDR3 sequence is 16 residues long. V shed 7 bases and J shed 5 bases, with 23 bases lying between them. The germline gives CDR1 SGHRS, CDR2 YFSETQ.

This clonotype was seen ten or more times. The CDR3 loop reads CSVDGTSAYEQYF. In nucleotides, the CDR3 is TGCAGCGTTGACGGGACTAGCGCCTACGAGCAGTACTTC. The genes are TRBV29-1 and TRBJ2-7, with 10 nucleotides matching TRBD2. The CDR3 spans 13 residues. J lost 2 bases, V lost 3 bases, and 1 base had no gene match. From germline, CDR1 is SQVTM and CDR2 ANQGSEA.

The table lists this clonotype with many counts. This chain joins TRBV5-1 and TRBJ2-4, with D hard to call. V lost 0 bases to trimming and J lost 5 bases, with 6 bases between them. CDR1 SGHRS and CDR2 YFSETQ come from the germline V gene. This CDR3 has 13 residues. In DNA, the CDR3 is TGCGCCAGCAGCTTGGGCCGGGAAAACATTCAGTACTTC. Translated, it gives CASSLGRENIQYF.

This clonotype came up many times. The CDR3 coding sequence is TGCGCCAGCAGCCAAGACGGGACCTATGGCTACACCTTC. Amino acid sequence: CASSQDGTYGYTF. The V call is TRBV4-3, the J call TRBJ1-2; D perhaps matches TRBD1 (5 bases). This CDR3 is built from 13 residues. V lost 0 bases and J lost 4, with 6 bases in between. Germline V gene sequence: CDR1 LGHNA, CDR2 YSLEER.

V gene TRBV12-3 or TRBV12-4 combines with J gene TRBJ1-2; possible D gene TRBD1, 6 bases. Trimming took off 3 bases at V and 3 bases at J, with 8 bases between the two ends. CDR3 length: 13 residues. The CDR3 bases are TGTGCCAGCAGTTTGCAGGGGTACTATGGCTACACCTTC. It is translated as CASSLQGYYGYTF.

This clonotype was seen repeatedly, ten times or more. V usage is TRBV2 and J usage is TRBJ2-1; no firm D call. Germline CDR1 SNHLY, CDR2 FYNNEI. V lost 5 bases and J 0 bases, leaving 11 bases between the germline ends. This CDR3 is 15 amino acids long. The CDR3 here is CASSSDESSYNEQFF. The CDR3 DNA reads TGTGCCAGCAGTTCCGACGAGAGCTCCTACAATGAGCAGTTCTTC.

The DNA of the CDR3 is TGTGCCAGCAAAAAATCCCCGGGACATCTCACCTACGAGCAGTACTTC. It is translated as CASKKSPGHLTYEQYF. The V gene is TRBV5-6, the J gene TRBJ2-7; a weak D match, TRBD1 (6 bases). The CDR3 is 16 amino acids. V was shortened by 6 bases and J by 2 bases, with 21 bases between the two germline ends. CDR1 is SGHDT, CDR2 YYEEEE, per germline.

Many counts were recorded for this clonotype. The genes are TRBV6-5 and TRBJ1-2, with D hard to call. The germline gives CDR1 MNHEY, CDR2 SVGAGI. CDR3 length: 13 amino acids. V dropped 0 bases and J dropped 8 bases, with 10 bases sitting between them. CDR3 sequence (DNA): TGTGCCAGCAGTTACTCAAGTAAGGGCGGCTACACCTTC. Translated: CASSYSSKGGYTF.

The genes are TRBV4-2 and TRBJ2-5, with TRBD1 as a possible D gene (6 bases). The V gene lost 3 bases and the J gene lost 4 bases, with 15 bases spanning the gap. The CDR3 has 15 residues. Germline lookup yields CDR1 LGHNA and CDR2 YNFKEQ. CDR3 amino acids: CASSHTGTNLETQYF. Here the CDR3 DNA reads TGTGCCAGCAGCCACACCGGGACAAATTTAGAGACCCAGTACTTC.

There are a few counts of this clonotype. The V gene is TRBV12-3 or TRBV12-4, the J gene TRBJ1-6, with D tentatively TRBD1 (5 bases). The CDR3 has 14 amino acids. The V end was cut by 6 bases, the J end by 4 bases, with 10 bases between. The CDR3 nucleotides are TGTGCCAGCAGGGGCGGGACGTATAATTCACCCCTCCACTTT. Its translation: CASRGGTYNSPLHF.

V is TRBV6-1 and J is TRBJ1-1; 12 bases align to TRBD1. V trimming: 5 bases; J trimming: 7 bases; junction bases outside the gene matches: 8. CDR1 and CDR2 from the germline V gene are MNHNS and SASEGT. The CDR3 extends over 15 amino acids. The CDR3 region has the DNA TGTGCCAGCAGTCCCCGGGACAGGGGGCGCGATGAAGCTTTCTTT. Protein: CASSPRDRGRDEAFF.

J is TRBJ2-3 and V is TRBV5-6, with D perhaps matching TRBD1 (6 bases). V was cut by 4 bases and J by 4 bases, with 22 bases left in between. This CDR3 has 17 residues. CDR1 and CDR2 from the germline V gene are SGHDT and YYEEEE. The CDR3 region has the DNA TGTGCCAGCAGCCCGCGGACAGCCACCGAGGGGCCAGATACGCAGTATTTT. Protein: CASSPRTATEGPDTQYF.

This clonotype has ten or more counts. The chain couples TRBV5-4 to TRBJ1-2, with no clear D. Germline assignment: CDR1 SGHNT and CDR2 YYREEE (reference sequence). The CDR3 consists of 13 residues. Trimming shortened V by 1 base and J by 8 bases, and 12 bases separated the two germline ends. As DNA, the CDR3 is TGTGCCAGCAGCTTGCCTGGCAGCTACGGCTACACCTTC. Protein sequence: CASSLPGSYGYTF.

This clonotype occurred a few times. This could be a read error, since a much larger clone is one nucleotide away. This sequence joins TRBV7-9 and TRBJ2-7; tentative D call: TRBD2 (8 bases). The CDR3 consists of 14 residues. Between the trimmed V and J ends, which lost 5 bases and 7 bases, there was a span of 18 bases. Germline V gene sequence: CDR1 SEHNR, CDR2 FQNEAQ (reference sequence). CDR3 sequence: CASSRTSRGNEQYF. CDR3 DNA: TGTGCCAGCAGCCGGACTAGCAGGGGGAATGAGCAGTACTTC.